The T cell receptor beta chain under discussion was sequenced for a study of shared clonotypes between healthy human individuals. Broader study findings: Tissues were not sampled, only blood, and their repertoires likely differ.

About this clone itself: Its antigen is undetermined.

This CDR3 is 12 amino acids long. The germline CDR1 and CDR2 sequences are SGHVS and FNYEAQ. The V gene lost 8 bases and the J gene lost 7 bases, with 14 bases spanning the gap. Per sorted-subset replicate PCR, input was around 200 ng DNA, representing about 30,000 T cell genomes. Repertoires were generated with immunoSEQ multiplex PCR, while TCRdb's copy carries only in-frame clones and drops some. This sample yields 150,000 to 200,000 clones, of which approximately 61% are seen a single time; 10% belongs to the top ten. Each donor was a Caucasian adult residing in Nashville, Tennessee. The split of CD4+ cells yielded CD45RA+ naive and CD45RA-negative memory subsets.

V is TRBV7-6 and J is TRBJ1-2; a weak D match, TRBD1 (5 bases). Sample: memory CD4+ T cells sorted from blood. Subset of the sample: CD45RA-negative fraction. This sequence originates from a man between 25 and 39 years old in good health. In DNA form, the CDR3 reads TGTGCCAGCGGGAGGGGAAATAGTGGCTACACCTTC. Translation gives CASGRGNSGYTF.